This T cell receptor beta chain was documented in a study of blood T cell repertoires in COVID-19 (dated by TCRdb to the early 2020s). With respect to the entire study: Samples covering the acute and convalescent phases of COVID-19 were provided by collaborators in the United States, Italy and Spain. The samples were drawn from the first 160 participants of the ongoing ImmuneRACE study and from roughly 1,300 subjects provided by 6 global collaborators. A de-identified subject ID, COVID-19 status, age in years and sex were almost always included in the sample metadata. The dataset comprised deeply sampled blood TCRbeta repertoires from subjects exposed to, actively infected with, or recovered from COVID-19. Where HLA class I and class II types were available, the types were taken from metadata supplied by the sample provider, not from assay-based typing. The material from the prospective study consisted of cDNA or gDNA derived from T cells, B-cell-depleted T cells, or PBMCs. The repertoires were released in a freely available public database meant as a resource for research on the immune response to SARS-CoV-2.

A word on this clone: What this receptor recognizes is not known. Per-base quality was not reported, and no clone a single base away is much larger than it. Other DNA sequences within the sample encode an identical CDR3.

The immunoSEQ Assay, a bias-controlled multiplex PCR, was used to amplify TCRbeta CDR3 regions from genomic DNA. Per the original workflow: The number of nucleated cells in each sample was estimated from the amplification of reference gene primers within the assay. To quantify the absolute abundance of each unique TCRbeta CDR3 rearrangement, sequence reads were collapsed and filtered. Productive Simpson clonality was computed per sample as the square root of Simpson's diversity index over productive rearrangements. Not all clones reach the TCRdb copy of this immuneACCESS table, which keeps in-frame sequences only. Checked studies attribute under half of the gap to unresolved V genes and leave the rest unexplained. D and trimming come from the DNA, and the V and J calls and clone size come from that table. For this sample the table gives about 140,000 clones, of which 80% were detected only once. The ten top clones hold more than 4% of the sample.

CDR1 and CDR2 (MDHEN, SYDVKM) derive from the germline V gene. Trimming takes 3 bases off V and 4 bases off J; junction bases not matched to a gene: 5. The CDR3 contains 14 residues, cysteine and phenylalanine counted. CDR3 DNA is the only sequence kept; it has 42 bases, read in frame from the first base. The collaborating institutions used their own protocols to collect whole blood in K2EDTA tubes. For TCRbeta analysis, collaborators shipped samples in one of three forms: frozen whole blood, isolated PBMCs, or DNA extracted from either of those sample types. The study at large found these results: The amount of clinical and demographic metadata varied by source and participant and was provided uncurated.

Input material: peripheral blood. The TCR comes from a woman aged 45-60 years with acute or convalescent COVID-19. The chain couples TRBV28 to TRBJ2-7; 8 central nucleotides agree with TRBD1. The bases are TGTGCCAGCAGTTTTGGGACAGGAGCGTACGAGCAGTACTTC. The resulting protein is CASSFGTGAYEQYF.